The next 18 T cell receptor beta chains were all read from a single sample in a study of blood T cell repertoires in COVID-19. Sequencing was performed with immunoSEQ multiplex PCR; in TCRdb, only in-frame clones are kept and a portion is missing. The sample yields 160,000 or so clones, around 83% seen once. What was sequenced was PBMCs or T cells enriched from blood (not recorded which). Receptors were obtained from a man aged 50 or older who had recovered from COVID-19.

The chain recombines TRBV7-9 with TRBJ1-1, with a possible D match to TRBD1 (6 bases). V lost 5 bases to trimming and J lost 5 bases, with 15 bases between them. CDR3 length equals 14 residues. Germline V gives CDR1 SEHNR, CDR2 FQNEAQ (reference sequence). The CDR3 DNA reads TGTGCCAGCAGCGCTCAACAGGGTAGGACTGAAGCTTTCTTT. This encodes CASSAQQGRTEAFF.

This chain links TRBV6-4 with TRBJ1-2; D not certain. Trimming left V 4 bases short and J 5 bases short, with 5 bases between. CDR1 and CDR2 (germline): MRHNA, SNTAGT. This CDR3 has 11 residues. The CDR3 DNA reads TGTGCCAGCAGTGCGGGGTATGGCTACACCTTC. Translation: CASSAGYGYTF.

The V call is TRBV28, the J call TRBJ2-1; D not resolved. CDR1 is MDHEN, CDR2 SYDVKM, per germline. There are 12 residues in the CDR3. Trimming cost V 7 bases and J 4 bases, with 8 bases left between them. The CDR3 reads CASTSYYNEQFF. DNA of the CDR3: TGTGCCAGCACTTCTTATTACAATGAGCAGTTCTTC. Filled out from reference TRBV28 and TRBJ2-1, the complete variable domain reads DVKVTQSSRYLVKRTGEKVFLECVQDMDHENMFWYRQDPGLGLRLIYFSYDVKMKEKGDIPEGYSVSREKKERFSLILESASTNQTSMYLCASTSYYNEQFFGPGTRLTVL.

V usage is TRBV5-1 and J usage is TRBJ1-3; 7 bases fit TRBD1. Germline trimming cut 5 bases from V and 0 bases from J; bases unmatched to any gene: 11. The CDR3 spans 17 residues. CDR1 is SGHRS, CDR2 YFSETQ, per germline. The chain's CDR3 is CASRDGQDLYSGNTIYF. The CDR3 DNA reads TGCGCCAGCAGAGACGGACAGGACTTATACTCTGGAAACACCATATATTTT.

This clone was seen only a few times. CDR3: CASSQGQGRTNEKLFF. The CDR3 DNA follows: TGCGCCAGCAGCCAGGGACAGGGACGCACTAATGAAAAACTGTTTTTT. The chain has TRBV4-1 and TRBJ1-4, with 9 bases aligning to TRBD1. The CDR3 has 16 residues. In germline, CDR1 is MGHRA, CDR2 YSYEKL. V shed 3 bases and J 2 bases; nucleotides not matched to a gene: 4.

The chain has TRBV6-5 and TRBJ1-5; possibly TRBD1 for D (5 bases). The length of the CDR3 is 13 residues. The germline CDR1 and CDR2 sequences are MNHEY and SVGAGI. V was shortened by 8 bases and J by 4 bases, with 12 bases between the two germline ends. The CDR3 is CASGPGGNQPQHF. Here the CDR3 DNA reads TGTGCCAGCGGCCCGGGGGGGAATCAGCCCCAGCATTTT.

The chain combines TRBV3-1 (or the pseudogene TRBV3-2) with TRBJ2-2; possibly TRBD2 for D (6 bases). The V and J ends lost 3 bases and 4 bases respectively, with 12 bases between them. CDR1 and CDR2 from the germline V gene are LGHDT and YNNKEL (reference sequence). This CDR3 is built from 15 residues. The CDR3 here is CASSQEGRTTGELFF. In nucleotides, the CDR3 is TGTGCCAGCAGCCAGGAGGGTAGAACCACCGGGGAGCTGTTTTTT.

The V call is TRBV21-1, the J call TRBJ1-4; the DNA was not used to check the table's D call, TRBD1. TRBV21-1 is a pseudogene locus. CDR3 size: 18 residues. CDR3 residues: CASSKASGSVQTNEKLFF. CDR3 in DNA: TGTGCCAGCAGCAAAGCGTCAGGGTCGGTACAGACTAATGAAAAACTGTTTTTT.

The genes are TRBV30 and TRBJ1-4; 9 bases fit TRBD1. CDR3 length: 17 amino acids. The germline gives CDR1 GTSNPN, CDR2 SVGIG (reference sequence). V gave up 4 bases and J gave up 8 bases; unmatched junction bases: 17. The CDR3 sequence: CAWNGQGTIRGVEKLFF. CDR3 nucleotides: TGTGCCTGGAACGGACAGGGGACTATACGGGGGGTGGAAAAACTGTTTTTT.

The J gene is TRBJ1-5, the V gene TRBV6-5; 9 bases match TRBD1. The CDR3 spans 14 residues. V trimming: 4 bases; J trimming: 4 bases; junction bases outside the gene matches: 2. The germline V gene has CDR1 MNHEY and CDR2 SVGAGI. The CDR3 bases are TGTGCCAGCAGTTCGGGACAGGGTAATCAGCCCCAGCATTTT. Its translation is CASSSGQGNQPQHF.

This chain uses TRBV2 with TRBJ1-5, with a weak D call TRBD1 (5 bases). V lost 3 bases to trimming and J lost 6 bases, with 12 bases between them. The CDR3 has 14 amino acids. Germline V lookup: CDR1 SNHLY, CDR2 FYNNEI. The CDR3 DNA is TGTGCCAGCAGTGATCAGGGACTATCTCAGCCCCAGCATTTT. Amino acid sequence: CASSDQGLSQPQHF.

J is TRBJ2-2 and V is TRBV5-8; 11 bases map to TRBD2. The germline CDR1 and CDR2 sequences are SGHTS and YDEGEE. The CDR3 has 15 amino acids. Trimming removed 2 bases from V and 6 bases from J; junction bases left unmatched: 3. Here the CDR3 DNA reads TGTGCCAGCAGCTTCGAACTAGCGGGGGCCGGGGAGCTGTTTTTT. Translating it yields CASSFELAGAGELFF.

The V and J genes are TRBV4-1 and TRBJ1-1; D is undetermined. The germline CDR1 and CDR2 sequences are MGHRA and YSYEKL. This CDR3 is 15 amino acids long. V dropped 0 bases and J dropped 1 base, with 9 bases sitting between them. The CDR3 region has the DNA TGCGCCAGCAGCCAAGATAGGAGGGCGAACACTGAAGCTTTCTTT. This translates into CASSQDRRANTEAFF.

V is TRBV29-1 and J is TRBJ2-7, with 9 bases fitting TRBD1. V shed 6 bases, J shed 1 base, and the junction held 7 bases outside the gene matches. The CDR3 spans 14 residues. Germline V gene lookup returns CDR1 SQVTM and CDR2 ANQGSEA. This CDR3 reads CSVLGQGRSYEQYF. The DNA of the CDR3 is TGCAGCGTCCTCGGACAGGGGCGATCCTACGAGCAGTACTTC.

The chain has TRBV5-6 and TRBJ1-6, with 11 positions matching TRBD1. V shed 4 bases and J 9 bases; nucleotides not matched to a gene: 6. CDR1 SGHDT and CDR2 YYEEEE come from the germline V gene. The CDR3 runs 15 residues. The CDR3 DNA reads TGTGCCAGCAGCCCTAGGACAGGGGGCAGTTCACCCCTCCACTTT. Residues: CASSPRTGGSSPLHF.

This rearrangement joins TRBV7-8 to TRBJ2-1, with 8 nucleotides matching TRBD2. The J segment lost 2 bases and the V segment lost 5 bases, leaving 5 bases of the junction unmatched. The CDR3 spans 15 residues. Germline V gene lookup returns CDR1 SGHVS and CDR2 FQNEAQ. CDR3 sequence: CASSRLAGTYNEQFF. As DNA, the CDR3 is TGTGCCAGCAGCCGTCTAGCGGGCACCTACAATGAGCAGTTCTTC. The variable domain in full, completed from reference TRBV7-8 and TRBJ2-1, reads GAGVSQSPRYKVAKRGQDVALRCDPISGHVSLFWYQQALGQGPEFLTYFQNEAQLDKSGLPSDRFFAERPEGSVSTLKIQRTQQEDSAVYLCASSRLAGTYNEQFFGPGTRLTVL.

V gene TRBV11-2 combines with J gene TRBJ2-2; 10 bases match TRBD1. Germline lookup yields CDR1 SGHAT and CDR2 FQNNGV. With V trimmed by 5 bases and J by 6 bases, 6 bases remained unmatched. The CDR3 is 15 amino acids. CDR3 in amino acids: CASSPGTGVPGELFF. The CDR3 nucleotides read TGTGCCAGCAGCCCCGGGACAGGGGTGCCCGGGGAGCTGTTTTTT.

The J gene is TRBJ1-2, the V gene TRBV9, with TRBD1 matching over 9 bases. CDR1 is SGDLS and CDR2 is YYNGEE in the germline V gene. V was clipped by 3 bases and J by 5 bases; unmatched bases: 11. CDR3 size: 16 residues. The DNA of the CDR3 is TGTGCCAGCAGCGGCCGCGAGGAGGGACAGGGATATGGCTACACCTTC. This codes for CASSGREEGQGYGYTF.